The present T cell receptor beta chain was sequenced within a study of beta chain features in type 1 diabetes. Study results and caveats: In type 1 diabetes patients, VDJ junctions had fewer insertions; deletions at these junctions were more frequent.

Via the markers CD45RO/CCR7/CD25/CD127/CD95/CD27, stem cell-like memory, regulatory, central memory and naive CD4+ cells were sorted. The sample holds a few counts of this clone. Its antigen remains unidentified. Sequenced material consisted of expressed TCRB transcripts (all of the isolated RNA was reverse transcribed). Average reads for naive, central memory and regulatory T cell samples were about 3.57 million. Using immunoSEQ multiplex PCR, the repertoire was profiled, and TCRdb retains in-frame clones only, with some absent. The sample includes fewer than 150,000 clones, 6.9% seen only once; the top ten take more than 1.1%. Germline V gene lookup returns CDR1 SGHRS and CDR2 YFSETQ. This CDR3 spans 14 amino acids. Germline trimming cut 4 bases from V and 6 bases from J; bases unmatched to any gene: 9.

Source material: central memory CD4+ T cells from blood. This receptor was obtained from a woman aged 30 to 39 in good health. The chain recombines TRBV5-1 with TRBJ2-7, with TRBD2 matching over 8 bases. The CDR3 reads CASSRSGRPGEQYF. The CDR3 nucleotides are TGCGCCAGCAGCCGAAGCGGGAGACCTGGCGAGCAGTACTTC.